This T cell receptor beta chain was obtained from a study of CD8 T cells in Susac syndrome. Notes on the study in general: An acknowledgment was made by the study that its TCR sequencing and HLA analysis involved relatively few individuals.

Trimming took 0 bases from V and 1 from J, leaving 6 bases between them. CDR3 length equals 14 residues. Per germline, CDR1 LGHNA and CDR2 YNFKEQ. The sequenced target, TCR beta, came from blood CD8+ and CD4+ T cells. In the multiple sclerosis control group, patients were treatment-naive and had stable or active relapsing-remitting disease. RNA was extracted with the RNeasy kit, and a quantity of roughly 0.45 to 1 ug was reverse transcribed using random hexamers. The CDR3 of TCR beta was amplified by immunoSEQ multiplex PCR across 54 Vbeta and 13 Jbeta. Using its own MiXCR run on the immunoSEQ multiplex PCR reads, TCRdb lists one record per CDR3 protein. This table holds approximately 220,000 distinct CDR3 sequences, roughly 92% found once. This clonotype appeared a few times. No antigen is known for it.

Sequenced sample: CD8+ T cells from PBMCs. The chain carries TRBV4-2 and TRBJ2-5, with D uncertain. The receptor was derived from a human donor with multiple sclerosis. The CDR3 nucleotides read TGTGCCAGCAGCCAAGACACCTTCCAAGAGACCCAGTACTTC. As protein: CASSQDTFQETQYF.